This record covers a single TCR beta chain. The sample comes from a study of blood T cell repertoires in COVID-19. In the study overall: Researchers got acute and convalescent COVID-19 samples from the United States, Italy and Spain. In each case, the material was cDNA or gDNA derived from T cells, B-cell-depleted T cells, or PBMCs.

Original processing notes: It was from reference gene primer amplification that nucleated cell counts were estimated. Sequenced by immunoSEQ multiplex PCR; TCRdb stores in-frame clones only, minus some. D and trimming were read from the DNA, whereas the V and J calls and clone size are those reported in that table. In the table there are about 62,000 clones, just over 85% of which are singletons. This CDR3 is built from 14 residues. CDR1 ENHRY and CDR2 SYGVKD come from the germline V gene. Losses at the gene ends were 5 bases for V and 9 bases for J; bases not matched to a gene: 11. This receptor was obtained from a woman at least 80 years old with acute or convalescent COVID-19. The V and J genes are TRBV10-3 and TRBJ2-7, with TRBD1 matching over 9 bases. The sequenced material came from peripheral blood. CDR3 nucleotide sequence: TGTGCCATCAGTTCCGGGACAGGGAAGGTTGCGCAGTACTTC. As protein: CAISSGTGKVAQYF.